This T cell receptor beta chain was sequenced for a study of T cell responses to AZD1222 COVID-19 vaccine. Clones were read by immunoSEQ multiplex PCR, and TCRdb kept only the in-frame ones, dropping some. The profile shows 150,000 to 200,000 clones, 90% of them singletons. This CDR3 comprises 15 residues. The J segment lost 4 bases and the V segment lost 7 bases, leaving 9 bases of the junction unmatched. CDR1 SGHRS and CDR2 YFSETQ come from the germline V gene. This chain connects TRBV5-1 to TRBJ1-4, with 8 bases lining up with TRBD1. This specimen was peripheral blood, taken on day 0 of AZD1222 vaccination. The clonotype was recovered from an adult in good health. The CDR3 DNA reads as TGCGCCAGCGGCCAGGAGGGACAGGTTAATGAAAAACTGTTTTTT. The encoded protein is CASGQEGQVNEKLFF. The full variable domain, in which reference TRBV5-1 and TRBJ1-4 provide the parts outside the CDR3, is KAGVTQTPRYLIKTRGQQVTLSCSPISGHRSVSWYQQTPGQGLQFLFEYFSETQRNKGNFPGRFSGRQFSNSRSEMNVSTLELGDSALYLCASGQEGQVNEKLFFGSGTQLSVL.